This T cell receptor (beta chain) was observed in a study of beta chain features in type 1 diabetes. Points from the study as a whole: Among all four CD4+ subsets, Type 1 diabetes patients had TCRB CDR3s that were moderately but significantly shorter. The study left unresolved whether HLA type influences TCRB rearrangement.

Each of the sorted populations had a purity greater than 98%. The authors reverse transcribed all of the isolated RNA, so sequencing captured expressed TCRB transcripts. TCRdb keeps only in-frame clones here, not all; method: immunoSEQ multiplex PCR. The repertoire holds roughly 150,000 clones, with 7.5% to 9.5% as singletons. Remarks on this clone: What it binds is not known.

With 5 bases removed from V and 8 bases from J, the gap between germline ends came to 16 bases. The germline CDR1 and CDR2 sequences are MDHEN and SYDVKM. This CDR3 has 14 amino acids. The specimen was central memory CD4+ T cells from blood. The TCR originated in a woman in her late teens or twenties with type 1 diabetes. V gene TRBV28 combines with J gene TRBJ2-1, with D unresolved. The CDR3 loop reads CASSRSGRSDEQFF. CDR3 in DNA: TGTGCCAGCAGTCGATCGGGTCGATCGGATGAGCAGTTCTTC.